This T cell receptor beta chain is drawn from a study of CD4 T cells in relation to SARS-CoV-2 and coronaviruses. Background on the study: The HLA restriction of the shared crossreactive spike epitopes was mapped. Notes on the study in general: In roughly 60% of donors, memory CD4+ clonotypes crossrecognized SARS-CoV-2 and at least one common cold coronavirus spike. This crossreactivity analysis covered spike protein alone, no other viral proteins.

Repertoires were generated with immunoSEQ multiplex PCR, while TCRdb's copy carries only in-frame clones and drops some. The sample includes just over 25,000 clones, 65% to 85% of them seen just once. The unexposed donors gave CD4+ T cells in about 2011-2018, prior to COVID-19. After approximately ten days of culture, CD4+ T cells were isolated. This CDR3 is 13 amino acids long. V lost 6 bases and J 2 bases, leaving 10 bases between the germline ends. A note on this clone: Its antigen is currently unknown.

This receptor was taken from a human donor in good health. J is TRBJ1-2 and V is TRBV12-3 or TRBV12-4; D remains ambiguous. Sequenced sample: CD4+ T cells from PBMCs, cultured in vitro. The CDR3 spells CASSYVGNYGYTF. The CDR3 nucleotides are TGTGCCAGCAGCTACGTCGGGAACTATGGCTACACCTTC.